This TCR beta chain was found in a study of T cell responses to AZD1222 COVID-19 vaccine. V was cut by 1 base and J by 6 bases, with 13 bases left in between. CDR1 is SGHTA and CDR2 is FQGTGA in the germline V gene. This CDR3 is built from 14 residues. The analysis combined second doses at about 4 or about 12 weeks. Study observations and caveats: Mapped onto spike, vaccine-associated CD4 TCRs spanned it and were dominant at 160-218 and 743-854. Spike-specific TCR breadth and depth rose after two AZD1222 doses.

For this clone: Its antigen is not identified.

Profiling relied on immunoSEQ multiplex PCR, and the TCRdb table lists in-frame clones only, not all of them. The sample shows 90,000 to 150,000 clones, 85% to 90% of them seen only once. This sequence was found in an adult who received the AZD1222 COVID-19 vaccine. The chain employs TRBV7-3 and TRBJ2-7; TRBD1 might be the D (6 bases). Sample: peripheral blood, taken 28 days after the second AZD1222 dose. This CDR3 is CASSLRPGDLEQYF. As DNA, the CDR3 is TGTGCCAGCAGCTTAAGGCCAGGGGATCTCGAGCAGTACTTC.